These T cell receptor beta chains were read from a single sample in a study of blood T cell repertoires in COVID-19. Profiling relied on immunoSEQ multiplex PCR, and the TCRdb table lists in-frame clones only, not all of them. Of about 480,000 clones in the sample, roughly 90% were seen once. Sequenced input: PBMCs or T cells enriched from blood (not recorded which). Source of these receptors: a woman aged 35 to 49 who had recovered from COVID-19. The CDR3 runs from the conserved cysteine through the conserved F or W.

V gene,CDR3 protein
TRBV27,CASSKWTGIYEQYF
TRBV6-2/TRBV6-3,CASSYSAGTGDTDTQYF
TRBV5-8,CATRIRSGTEQFF
TRBV6-5,CASRQVGNTIYF
TRBV14,CASSQHPDTQYF
TRBV6-5,CASSYFVDRYNEQFF
TRBV2,CASRSKEPHGAFF
TRBV6-5,CASNRGMNTEAFF
TRBV7-6,CASSLEARETGELFF
TRBV25-1,CASSGLATDTQYF
TRBV24-1,CATSDSTSGSLYEQYF
TRBV7-2,CASSTRLGRYEQYF
TRBV12-5,CASGRRGDTQYF
TRBV27,CASSTLSPRGTGVSRSEAFF
TRBV4-3,CASSQDFYRSTDTQYF